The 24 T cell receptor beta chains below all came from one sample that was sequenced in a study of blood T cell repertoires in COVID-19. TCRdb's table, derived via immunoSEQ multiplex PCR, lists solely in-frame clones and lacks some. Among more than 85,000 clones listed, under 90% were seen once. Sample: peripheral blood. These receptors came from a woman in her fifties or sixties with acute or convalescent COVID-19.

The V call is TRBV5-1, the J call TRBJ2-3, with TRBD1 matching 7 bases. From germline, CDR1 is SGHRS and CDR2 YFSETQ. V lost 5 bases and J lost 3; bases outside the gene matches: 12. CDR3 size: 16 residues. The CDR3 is CASSLVTGTGTDTQYF. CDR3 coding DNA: TGCGCCAGCAGTTTAGTGACAGGGACGGGAACAGATACGCAGTATTTT.

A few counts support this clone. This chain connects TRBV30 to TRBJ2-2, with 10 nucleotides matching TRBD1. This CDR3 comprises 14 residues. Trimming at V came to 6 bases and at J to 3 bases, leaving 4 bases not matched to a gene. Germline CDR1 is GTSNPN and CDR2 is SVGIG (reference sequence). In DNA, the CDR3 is TGTGCCTGTCGGACAGGGGGGTACACCGGGGAGCTGTTTTTT. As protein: CACRTGGYTGELFF.

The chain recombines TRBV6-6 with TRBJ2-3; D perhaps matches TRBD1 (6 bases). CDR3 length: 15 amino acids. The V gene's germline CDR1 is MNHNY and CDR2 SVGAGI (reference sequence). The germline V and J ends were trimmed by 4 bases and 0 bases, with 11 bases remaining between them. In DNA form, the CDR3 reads TGTGCCAGCAGTTCTACAGGGAAGAGCACAGATACGCAGTATTTT. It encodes CASSSTGKSTDTQYF.

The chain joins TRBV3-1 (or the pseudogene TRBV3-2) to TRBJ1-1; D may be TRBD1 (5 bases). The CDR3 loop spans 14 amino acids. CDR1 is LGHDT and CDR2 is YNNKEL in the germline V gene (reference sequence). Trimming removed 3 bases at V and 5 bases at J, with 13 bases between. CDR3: CASSHRGAETEAFF. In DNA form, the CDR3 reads TGTGCCAGCAGCCATAGGGGCGCGGAGACTGAAGCTTTCTTT.

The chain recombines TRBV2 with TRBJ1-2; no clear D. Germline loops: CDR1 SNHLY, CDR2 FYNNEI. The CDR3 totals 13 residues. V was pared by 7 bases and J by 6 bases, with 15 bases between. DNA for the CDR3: TGTGCCAGCATCGCGGTAGGGAGGGATGGCTACACCTTC. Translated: CASIAVGRDGYTF.

The CDR3 here is CASSLWTGSYEQYF. In DNA form, the CDR3 reads TGCGCCAGCAGCTTGTGGACAGGGTCCTACGAGCAGTACTTC. The gene calls are TRBV5-1 and TRBJ2-7; 8 nucleotides line up with TRBD1. The CDR3 runs 14 residues. V was pared by 1 base and J by 1 base, with 1 base of the junction left unmatched. From germline, CDR1 is SGHRS and CDR2 YFSETQ.

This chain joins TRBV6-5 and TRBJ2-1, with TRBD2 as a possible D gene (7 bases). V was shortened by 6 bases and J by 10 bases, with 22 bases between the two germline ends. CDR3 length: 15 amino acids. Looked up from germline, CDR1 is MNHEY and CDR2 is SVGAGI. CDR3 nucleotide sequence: TGTGCCAGCAGGCCTCCTTGGGGGGCCGGGAGGGAGCAGTTCTTC. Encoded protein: CASRPPWGAGREQFF.

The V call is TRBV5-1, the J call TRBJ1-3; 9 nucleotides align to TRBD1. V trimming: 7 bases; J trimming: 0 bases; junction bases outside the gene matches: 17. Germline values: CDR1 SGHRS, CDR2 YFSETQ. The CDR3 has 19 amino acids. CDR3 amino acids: CASRQIPGQGLSSGNTIYF. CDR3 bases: TGCGCCAGCCGCCAAATCCCGGGACAGGGACTAAGCTCTGGAAACACCATATATTTT.

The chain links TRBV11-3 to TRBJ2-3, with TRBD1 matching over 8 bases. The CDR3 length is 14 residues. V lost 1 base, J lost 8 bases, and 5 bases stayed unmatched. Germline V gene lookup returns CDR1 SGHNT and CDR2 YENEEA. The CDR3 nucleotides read TGTGCCAGCAGCTTAGGCAGGGGGCAGGCTACGCAGTATTTT. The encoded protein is CASSLGRGQATQYF.

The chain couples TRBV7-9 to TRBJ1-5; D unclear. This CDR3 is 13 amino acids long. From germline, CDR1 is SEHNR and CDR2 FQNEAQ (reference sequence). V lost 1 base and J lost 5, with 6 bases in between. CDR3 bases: TGTGCCAGCAGCTTAGGGAGGGATCAGCCCCAGCATTTT. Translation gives CASSLGRDQPQHF. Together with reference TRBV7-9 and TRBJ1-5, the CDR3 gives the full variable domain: DTGVSQNPRHKITKRGQNVTFRCDPISEHNRLYWYRQTLGQGPEFLTYFQNEAQLEKSRLLSDRFSAERPKGSFSTLEIQRTEQGDSAMYLCASSLGRDQPQHFGDGTRLSIL.

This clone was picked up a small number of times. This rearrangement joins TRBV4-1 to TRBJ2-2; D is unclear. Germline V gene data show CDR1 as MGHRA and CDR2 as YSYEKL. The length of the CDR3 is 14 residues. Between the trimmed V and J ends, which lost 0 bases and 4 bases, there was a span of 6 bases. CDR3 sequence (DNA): TGCGCCAGCAGCCAAGACCCCGGCACCGGGGAGCTGTTTTTT. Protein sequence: CASSQDPGTGELFF.

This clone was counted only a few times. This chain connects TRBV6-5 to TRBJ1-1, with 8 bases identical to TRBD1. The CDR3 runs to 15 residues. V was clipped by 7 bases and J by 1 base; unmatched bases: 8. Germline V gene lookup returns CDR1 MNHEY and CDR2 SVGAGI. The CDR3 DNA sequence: TGTGCCAGCAAAGAGGGGGACAGGCCGAACACTGAAGCTTTCTTT. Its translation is CASKEGDRPNTEAFF.

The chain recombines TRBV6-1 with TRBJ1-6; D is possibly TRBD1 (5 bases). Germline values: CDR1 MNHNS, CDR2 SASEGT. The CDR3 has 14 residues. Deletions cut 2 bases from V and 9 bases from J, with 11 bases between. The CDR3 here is CASSEYPGLSPLHF. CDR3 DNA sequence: TGTGCCAGCAGTGAATATCCAGGGCTTTCACCCCTCCACTTT.

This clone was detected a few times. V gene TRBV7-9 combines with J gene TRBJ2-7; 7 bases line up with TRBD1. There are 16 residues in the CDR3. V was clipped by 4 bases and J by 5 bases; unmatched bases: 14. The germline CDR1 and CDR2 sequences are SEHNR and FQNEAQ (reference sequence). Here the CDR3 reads CASSSLGARGKHEQYF. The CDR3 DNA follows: TGTGCCAGCAGCTCACTTGGGGCCAGGGGGAAACACGAGCAGTACTTC. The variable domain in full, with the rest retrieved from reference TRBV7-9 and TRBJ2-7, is DTGVSQNPRHKITKRGQNVTFRCDPISEHNRLYWYRQTLGQGPEFLTYFQNEAQLEKSRLLSDRFSAERPKGSFSTLEIQRTEQGDSAMYLCASSSLGARGKHEQYFGPGTRLTVT.

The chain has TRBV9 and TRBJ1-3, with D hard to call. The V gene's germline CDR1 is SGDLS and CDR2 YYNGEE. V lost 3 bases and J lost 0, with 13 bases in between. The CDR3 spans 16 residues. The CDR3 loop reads CASSGSTDSSGNTIYF. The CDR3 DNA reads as TGTGCCAGCAGCGGGTCCACAGATTCCTCTGGAAACACCATATATTTT.

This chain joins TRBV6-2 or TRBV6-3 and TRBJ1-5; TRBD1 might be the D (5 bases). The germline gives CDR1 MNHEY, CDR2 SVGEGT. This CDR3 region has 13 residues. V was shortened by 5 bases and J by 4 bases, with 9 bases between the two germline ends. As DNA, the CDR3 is TGTGCCAGCAGTAGGGGCCCAAATCAGCCCCAGCATTTT. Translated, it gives CASSRGPNQPQHF.

The CDR3 loop reads CASREGQGTKGNSPLHF. DNA for the CDR3: TGTGCCAGCAGGGAGGGACAGGGAACGAAGGGGAATTCACCCCTCCACTTT. The rearrangement uses TRBV5-5 and TRBJ1-6, with 9 nucleotides matching TRBD1. Trimming removed 5 bases from V and 7 bases from J; junction bases left unmatched: 13. This CDR3 region has 17 residues. Per germline, CDR1 SGHKS and CDR2 YYEKEE (reference sequence).

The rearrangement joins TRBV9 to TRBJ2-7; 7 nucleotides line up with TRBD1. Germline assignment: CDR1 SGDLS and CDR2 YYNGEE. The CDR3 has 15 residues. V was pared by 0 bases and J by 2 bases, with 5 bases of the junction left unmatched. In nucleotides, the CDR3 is TGTGCCAGCAGCGTAGGGGGACAGTTAGCCTACGAGCAGTACTTC. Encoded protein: CASSVGGQLAYEQYF.

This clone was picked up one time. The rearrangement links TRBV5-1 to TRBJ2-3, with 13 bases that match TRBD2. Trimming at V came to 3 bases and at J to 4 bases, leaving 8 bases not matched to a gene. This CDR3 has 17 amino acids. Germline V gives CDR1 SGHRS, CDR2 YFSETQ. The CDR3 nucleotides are TGCGCCAGCAGCTCGGTAACTAGCGGGGGGGAATCAGATACGCAGTATTTT. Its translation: CASSSVTSGGESDTQYF.

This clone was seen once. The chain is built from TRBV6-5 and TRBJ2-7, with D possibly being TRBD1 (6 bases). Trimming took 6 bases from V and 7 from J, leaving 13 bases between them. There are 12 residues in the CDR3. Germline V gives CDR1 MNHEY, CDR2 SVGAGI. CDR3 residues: CASSPRRGEQYF. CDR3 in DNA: TGTGCCAGCAGCCCACGTAGGGGGGAGCAGTACTTC.

This chain's CDR3 is CATSREGGTGTEAFF. Written as DNA, the CDR3 is TGTGCCACCAGCAGAGAAGGGGGAACTGGCACTGAAGCTTTCTTT. The chain recombines TRBV15 with TRBJ1-1, with TRBD1 as a possible D gene (6 bases). This CDR3 has 15 residues. Germline V gives CDR1 LNHNV, CDR2 YYDKDF (reference sequence). Trimming removed 0 bases at V and 4 bases at J, with 12 bases between.

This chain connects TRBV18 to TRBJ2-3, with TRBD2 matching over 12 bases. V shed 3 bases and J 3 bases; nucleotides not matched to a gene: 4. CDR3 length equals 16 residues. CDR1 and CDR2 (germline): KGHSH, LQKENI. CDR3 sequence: CASSPSSGGATDTQYF. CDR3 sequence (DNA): TGTGCCAGCTCACCCTCTAGCGGGGGGGCTACAGATACGCAGTATTTT.

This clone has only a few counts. CDR3 nucleotides: TGTGCCAGCACCTCCAGGACAGGGGGCAGTGGCTACACCTTC. Translation gives CASTSRTGGSGYTF. The chain has TRBV11-2 and TRBJ1-2; 11 positions match TRBD1. The germline gives CDR1 SGHAT, CDR2 FQNNGV. The CDR3 extends over 14 amino acids. J lost 7 bases, V lost 7 bases, and 8 bases had no gene match.

As DNA, the CDR3 is TGTGCCAGCAGTGTGTCAGGGGGCTACTATGGCTACACCTTC. Protein: CASSVSGGYYGYTF. This rearrangement joins TRBV28 to TRBJ1-2; 8 bases map to TRBD1. Germline CDR1 MDHEN, CDR2 SYDVKM. V gave up 5 bases and J gave up 3 bases; unmatched junction bases: 5. CDR3 length: 14 residues.